Listed below are T cell receptor beta chains from one sample, sequenced in a study of regulatory T cells in long-lasting Graves disease. TCRdb re-derived calls from the multiplex PCR reads in MiXCR, one entry per CDR3 protein. The sample yields over 350,000 distinct CDR3 sequences, about a fifth seen once. This sample comprised peripheral blood mononuclear cells (PBMCs), obtained when the disease was refractory, from a patient treated with antithyroid drugs. The receptors were gathered from a female donor with Graves disease. The CDR3 runs from the conserved cysteine through the conserved F or W. The D gene is left open where the match is weak. Clone sizes are given selectively: once, few, many, or a class where the clone is expanded.

TRBV13,TRBJ1-1,many,-,TGTGCCAGCAGCTTAGGTTTCAGGGTGGGGAACACTGAAGCTTTCTTT,CASSLGFRVGNTEAFF
TRBV20-1,TRBJ2-5,many,TRBD2,TGCAGTGCTAGAGAGTTTATAGCGGGAGGAGAGACCCAGTACTTC,CSAREFIAGGETQYF
TRBV5-8,TRBJ2-5,few,-,TGTGCCAGCAGCCCCATGGGCCAGGCACGAGAGACCCAGTACTTC,CASSPMGQARETQYF
TRBV9,TRBJ1-2,few,-,TGTGCCAGCAGCGTAGGGACAGCGGACTATGGCTACACCTTC,CASSVGTADYGYTF
TRBV15,TRBJ1-2,-,TRBD1,TGTGCCACCAGCAGAGAACTAACAGGGGTCTATGGCTACACCTTC,CATSRELTGVYGYTF
TRBV30,TRBJ1-3,few,TRBD1,TGTGCCTGGAGTCCCCCCGGGACAGAATTCTCTGGAAACACCATATATTTT,CAWSPPGTEFSGNTIYF
TRBV12-5,TRBJ1-2,few,TRBD1,TGTGCTAGTGGTTTAGAATGGACAGGGACGGCCGGCTACACCTTC,CASGLEWTGTAGYTF
TRBV6-1,TRBJ1-5,-,-,TGTGCCAGCAGTGACCTAAAAGATCAGCCCCAGCATTTT,CASSDLKDQPQHF
TRBV14,TRBJ2-2,once,-,TGTGCCAGCAGCCAAGATTTGCAGGGCCCGAGGAAAGCCCGGGAGCTGTTTTTT,CASSQDLQGPRKARELFF
TRBV20-1,TRBJ2-5,few,TRBD1,TGCAGTGTTCCCGGGACAGGGGGCAAAGAGACCCAGTACTTC,CSVPGTGGKETQYF
TRBV29-1,TRBJ2-7,-,TRBD1,TGCAGCGTTGGGGGGGAGACAGGGGGAAGGTCCTACGAGCAGTACTTC,CSVGGETGGRSYEQYF
TRBV10-3,TRBJ2-2,-,-,TGTGCCATCAGTGGGAGACAGGGAGGGACCGGGGAGCTGTTTTTT,CAISGRQGGTGELFF
TRBV28,TRBJ1-3,-,-,TGTGCCAGCAGTTTGGGGAGCTCTCTCTCTGGAAACACCATATATTTT,CASSLGSSLSGNTIYF
TRBV3-1,TRBJ1-5,few,-,TGTGCCAGCAGCCCGAGCCTATTCCGGGACAAGTATAGCAATCAGCCCCAGCATTTT,CASSPSLFRDKYSNQPQHF
TRBV5-6,TRBJ1-4,many,-,TGTGCCAGCAGCCTACAGGGTGTTGAAAAACTGTTTTTT,CASSLQGVEKLFF
TRBV7-9,TRBJ1-4,few,TRBD1,TGTGCCAGCAGCCCCACGACAGGGGGGGCGGCTAATGAAAAACTGTTTTTT,CASSPTTGGAANEKLFF
TRBV6-1,TRBJ1-2,many,TRBD1,TGTGCCAGCAGCGTTGGAGGGGACAGCTATGGCTACACCTTC,CASSVGGDSYGYTF
TRBV6-1,TRBJ2-7,many,-,TGTGCCAGCAGGAGTGGGGGGTCCCCTTACGAGCAGTACTTC,CASRSGGSPYEQYF
TRBV7-8,TRBJ2-1,-,-,TGTGCCAGCAGCTTAGGGGTAGGGGCACTTAGCGGTCATGAGCAGTTCTTC,CASSLGVGALSGHEQFF
TRBV6-2/TRBV6-3,TRBJ2-2,many,TRBD2,TGTGCCAGCAGGCGGCCCGGACTAGCGGGAGAAATCGGGGAGCTGTTTTTT,CASRRPGLAGEIGELFF
TRBV7-8,TRBJ1-2,many,-,TGTGCCAGCAGCTTAGCAGGGATGGATGGCTACACCTTC,CASSLAGMDGYTF
TRBV6-1,TRBJ2-7,-,TRBD2,TGTGCCAGCAGGCCGGGGGGGAGATACGAGCAGTACTTC,CASRPGGRYEQYF
TRBV20-1,TRBJ2-2,-,TRBD2,TGCAGTGTTCGACTAGCGGGAGGGGTTTACACCGGGGAGCTGTTTTTT,CSVRLAGGVYTGELFF
TRBV28,TRBJ1-1,many,TRBD1,TGTGCCAGCAGTTTATGGCGAACAGGGGACACTGAAGCTTTCTTT,CASSLWRTGDTEAFF
TRBV2,TRBJ2-1,few,TRBD2,TGTGCCAGCAGTGGACTAGCGGGAGGATACAATGAGCAGTTCTTC,CASSGLAGGYNEQFF
TRBV7-2,TRBJ2-7,many,-,TGTGCCAGCAGCTACCGTCCGGGGCGGGCTGTCTCCTACGAGCAGTACTTC,CASSYRPGRAVSYEQYF
TRBV6-9,TRBJ1-2,-,-,TGTGCCAGCAGTTATGGGATCGTGCAGATTCCGGGGCAGTCTGGCTACACCTTC,CASSYGIVQIPGQSGYTF
TRBV4-3,TRBJ2-6,-,-,TGCGCCAGCAGCCAAATGACGTCAGGTTCTGGGGCCAACGTCCTGACTTTC,CASSQMTSGSGANVLTF
TRBV7-2,TRBJ2-5,many,-,TGTGCCAGCAGCTTAGTCAGGGGGGGGACCCAGTACTTC,CASSLVRGGTQYF
TRBV6-1,TRBJ1-1,many,-,TGTGCCAGCAACCCTGCTTGGGTGAACACTGAAGCTTTCTTT,CASNPAWVNTEAFF
TRBV7-9,TRBJ1-3,many,TRBD1,TGTGCCAGCACAGGGGGAAGCGTAGCTGGAAACACCATATATTTT,CASTGGSVAGNTIYF
TRBV5-1,TRBJ1-2,-,-,TGCGCCAGCAGCTTGGGACAGGAAAACTATGGCTACACCTTC,CASSLGQENYGYTF
TRBV29-1,TRBJ2-1,-,-,TGCAGCGTTGTCCGGGCGGGAAGCGGCAATGAGCAGTTCTTC,CSVVRAGSGNEQFF
TRBV19,TRBJ1-2,few,TRBD1,TGTGCCAGTAGTATGGGACAGATTGCTAACTATGGCTACACCTTC,CASSMGQIANYGYTF
TRBV7-9,TRBJ2-7,-,-,TGTGCCAGCAGCTTAGCCGGCTCGAGCGGCGAGCAGTACTTC,CASSLAGSSGEQYF
TRBV7-9,TRBJ1-2,few,TRBD1,TGTGCCAGCAGCTTAGCGAACAGGGGGTACTATGGCTACACCTTC,CASSLANRGYYGYTF
TRBV5-4,TRBJ1-3,-,-,TGTGCCAGCAGCTTTGGGGCGCTCTCTGGAAACACCATATATTTT,CASSFGALSGNTIYF
TRBV6-2/TRBV6-3,TRBJ1-1,many,TRBD1,TGTGCCAGCAGTTACACCCGGACAGGGAATGAAGCTTTCTTT,CASSYTRTGNEAFF
TRBV7-2,TRBJ2-7,many,TRBD1,TGTGCCAGCAGCCAACCGGGACAGGGCTACGAGCAGTACTTC,CASSQPGQGYEQYF
TRBV29-1,TRBJ2-1,-,TRBD2,TGCAGCGTTGAGCTACTAGCGGGAGGAAACAATGAGCAGTTCTTC,CSVELLAGGNNEQFF
TRBV12-3/TRBV12-4,TRBJ2-7,many,-,TGTGCCAGCAGTTCGGGACCCGCGGCCGAGCAGTACTTC,CASSSGPAAEQYF
TRBV6-1,TRBJ2-6,few,-,TGTGCCAGCAGTGGGATGGGACTCAACTCTGGGGCCAACGTCCTGACTTTC,CASSGMGLNSGANVLTF
TRBV3-1,TRBJ2-5,-,TRBD2,TGTGCCAGCAGCCAAGGACTAGCAGGCAACCTTCTCCAAGAGGCCCAGTACTTC,CASSQGLAGNLLQEAQYF
TRBV5-1,TRBJ1-1,few,-,TGCGCCAGCAGCACCGAAACAGGGCAGACTGAAGCTTTCTTT,CASSTETGQTEAFF
TRBV7-2,TRBJ2-5,-,TRBD1,TGTGCCAGCAGCTACAGGGGCAGGGTGGAAGAGACCCAGTACTTC,CASSYRGRVEETQYF
TRBV13,TRBJ1-2,few,-,TGTGCCAGCAGCTCGCAGGGTTCAGACTATGGCTACACCTTC,CASSSQGSDYGYTF
TRBV3-1,TRBJ1-3,few,-,TGTGCCAGCAGCCCAACCTCGCGGGGGCGCGCACTTGGAAACACCATATATTTT,CASSPTSRGRALGNTIYF
TRBV7-2,TRBJ1-2,-,-,TGTGCCAGCAGCTTAGAACTGGGGGCGGTTTTGGGCTACACCTTC,CASSLELGAVLGYTF
TRBV27,TRBJ2-7,few,-,TGTGCCAGCTGGACAGCGGGTAGCGAGCAGTACTTC,CASWTAGSEQYF
TRBV28,TRBJ2-4,many,-,TGTGCCAGCAGTTTGCAGGAAAACATTCAGTACTTC,CASSLQENIQYF
TRBV20-1,TRBJ1-1,few,TRBD1,TGCAGTGCTAGTCGGGACAGGGGAGGAACTTTCTTT,CSASRDRGGTFF
TRBV5-6,TRBJ2-7,-,-,TGTGCCAGCACCAGGGATGCAGAGCAGTACTTC,CASTRDAEQYF
TRBV7-2,TRBJ2-7,many,-,TGTGCCAGCAGCCGGCAATACTACGAGCAGTACTTC,CASSRQYYEQYF
TRBV19,TRBJ1-2,few,-,TGTGCCAGTAGTGAGGGTTTGGGGTTTGATGGCTACACCTTC,CASSEGLGFDGYTF
TRBV7-2,TRBJ1-6,many,-,TGTGCCAGCAGCTCGCAGGGCTCACCCCTCCACTTT,CASSSQGSPLHF